Each of the 4 T cell receptor beta chains below was sequenced from the same sample in a study of T cell repertoires in cytomegalovirus infection. MiXCR, run by TCRdb on the reads, gives a single entry per CDR3 protein. The sample has tens of thousands of distinct CDR3 sequences, 20% seen once. These receptors have no known antigen. Sample: CD8+ T cells from cultured PBMCs, taken from culture after CMV antigen stimulation. These receptors all stem from a human donor in good health (CMV status not recorded). Some clones in this sample may be carry-over from other donors' samples.

This clonotype has more than one count but fewer than ten. This may stem from a read error, because a much larger clone lies one nucleotide away. CDR3 region: CANSQEPPPAGVSEAFF. The CDR3 bases are TGTGCCAACAGCCAAGAACCCCCTCCAGCAGGAGTCTCTGAAGCTTTCTTT. The V and J genes are TRBV4-2 and TRBJ1-1, with no clear D. This CDR3 contains 17 residues. Germline lookup yields CDR1 LGHNA and CDR2 YNFKEQ.

This clonotype was recorded a few times. The chain joins TRBV12-3 or TRBV12-4 to TRBJ2-5; D not resolved. V gave up 6 bases and J gave up 1 base, with 12 bases separating them. The CDR3 has 14 amino acids. The CDR3, as DNA: TGTGCCAGCAGCTTATCAGTGAGCCAAGAGACCCAGTACTTC. It yields the protein CASSLSVSQETQYF.

This clonotype was recorded only once. This sequence joins TRBV11-2 and TRBJ2-7, with TRBD1 as a possible D gene (5 bases). V was shortened by 3 bases and J by 1 base, with 7 bases between the two germline ends. The CDR3 is 13 residues long. The germline V gene has CDR1 SGHAT and CDR2 FQNNGV. The CDR3 DNA follows: TGTGCCAGCAGCTTGGACACTTCCTACGAGCAGTACTTC. Residues: CASSLDTSYEQYF.

Only a few counts were recorded for this clonotype. This sequence joins TRBV7-2 and TRBJ1-1, with 12 bases lining up with TRBD1. CDR1 and CDR2 (germline): SGHTA, FQGNSA. The CDR3 has 16 amino acids. The V gene end was trimmed by 5 bases and the J gene end by 4 bases; junction bases not matched to a gene: 8. CDR3: CASSPGTGGRVTEAFF. The CDR3 bases are TGTGCCAGCAGCCCCGGGACAGGGGGCAGGGTCACTGAAGCTTTCTTT.